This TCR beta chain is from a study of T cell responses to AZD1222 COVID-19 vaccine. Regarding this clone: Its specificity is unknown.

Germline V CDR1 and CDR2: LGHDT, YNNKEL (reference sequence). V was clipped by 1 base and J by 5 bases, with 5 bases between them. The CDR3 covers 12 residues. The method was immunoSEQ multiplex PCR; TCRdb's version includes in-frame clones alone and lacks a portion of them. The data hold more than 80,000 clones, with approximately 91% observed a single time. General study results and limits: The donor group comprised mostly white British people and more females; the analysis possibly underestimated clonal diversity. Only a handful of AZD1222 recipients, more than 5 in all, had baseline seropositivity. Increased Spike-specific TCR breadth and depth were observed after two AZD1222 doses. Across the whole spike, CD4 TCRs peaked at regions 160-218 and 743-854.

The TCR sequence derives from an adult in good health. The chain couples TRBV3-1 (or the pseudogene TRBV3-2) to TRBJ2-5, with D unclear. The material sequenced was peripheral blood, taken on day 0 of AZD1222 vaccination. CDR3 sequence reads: CASSQGLETQYF. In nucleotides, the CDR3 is TGTGCCAGCAGCCAAGGTCTCGAGACCCAGTACTTC.